This TCR beta chain was sequenced in a study of shared clonotypes between healthy human individuals. V was pared by 4 bases and J by 5 bases, with 11 bases of the junction left unmatched. Germline-derived CDR1 and CDR2 are SGHTA and FQGTGA. CDR3 length equals 16 residues. Data came from immunoSEQ multiplex PCR; TCRdb stores just in-frame clones and leaves some out. The sample lists 400,000 to 600,000 clones, 75% to 85% occurring once. Study-level results: Expectations were that clonotype sharing among donors would be affected by sequencing depth. Exclusively blood specimens were collected; tissue repertoires likely differ.

On this clone itself: Its cognate antigen is unknown.

The J gene is TRBJ2-1, the V gene TRBV7-3; the match to TRBD2 covers 7 bases. The sequenced material came from PBMCs. This TCR was recovered from a woman between 40 and 55 years old in good health. Some clones in this sample may be carry-over from other donors' samples. Here the CDR3 DNA reads TGTGCCAGCAGCTACCGCCCCGGGACTACAAACAATGAGCAGTTCTTC. As protein: CASSYRPGTTNNEQFF.